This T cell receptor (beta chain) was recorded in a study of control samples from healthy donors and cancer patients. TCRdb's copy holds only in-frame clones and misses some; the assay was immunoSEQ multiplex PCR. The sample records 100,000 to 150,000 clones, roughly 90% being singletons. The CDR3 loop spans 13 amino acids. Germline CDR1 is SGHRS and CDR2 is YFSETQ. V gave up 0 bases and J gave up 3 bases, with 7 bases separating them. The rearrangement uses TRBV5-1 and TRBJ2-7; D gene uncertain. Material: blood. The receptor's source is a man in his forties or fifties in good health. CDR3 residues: CASSLGAFYEQYF. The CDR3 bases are TGCGCCAGCAGCTTGGGGGCCTTCTACGAGCAGTACTTC.